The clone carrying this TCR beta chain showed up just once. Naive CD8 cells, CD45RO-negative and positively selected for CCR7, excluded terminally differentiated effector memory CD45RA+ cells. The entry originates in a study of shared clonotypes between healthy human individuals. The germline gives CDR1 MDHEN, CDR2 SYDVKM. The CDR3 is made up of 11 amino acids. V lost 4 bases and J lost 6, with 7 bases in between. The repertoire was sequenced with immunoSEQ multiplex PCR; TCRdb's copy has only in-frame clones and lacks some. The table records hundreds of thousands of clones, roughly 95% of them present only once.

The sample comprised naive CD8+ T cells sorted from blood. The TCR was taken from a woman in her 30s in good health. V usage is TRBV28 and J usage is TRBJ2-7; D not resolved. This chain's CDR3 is CASSYVGEQYF. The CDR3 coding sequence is TGTGCCAGCAGTTACGTTGGCGAGCAGTACTTC.